The present entry profiles one T cell receptor (beta chain) with its context. The data stem from a study of blood T cell repertoires in COVID-19. The V end was cut by 7 bases, the J end by 4 bases, with 8 bases between. The CDR3 runs 13 residues. Germline assignment: CDR1 MNHEY and CDR2 SVGAGI. Using immunoSEQ multiplex PCR, the repertoire was profiled, and TCRdb retains in-frame clones only, with some absent. The sample carries approximately 180,000 clones, almost 80% recorded once. V is TRBV6-5 and J is TRBJ1-6, with D hard to call. This TCR was recovered from a woman aged 50 to 60 who had recovered from COVID-19. Sequencing was done on a sample of PBMCs or T cells enriched from blood (not recorded which). CDR3 sequence: CASIYRYNSPLHF. CDR3 DNA sequence: TGTGCCAGCATCTACAGATATAATTCACCCCTCCACTTT.